The 27 T cell receptor beta chains reported below all come from one sample, sequenced in a study of blood T cell repertoires in COVID-19. Sequencing was performed with immunoSEQ multiplex PCR; in TCRdb, only in-frame clones are kept and a portion is missing. The data show 65,000 to 90,000 clones, roughly 84% seen once. Sequenced: peripheral blood. The receptors were sampled from a woman aged 60-75 years with acute or convalescent COVID-19.

The gene calls are TRBV7-3 and TRBJ2-1; D gene ambiguous. Trimming left V 2 bases short and J 6 bases short, with 14 bases between. This CDR3 is 15 amino acids long. Germline CDR1 reads SGHTA; CDR2 reads FQGTGA. Written as DNA, the CDR3 is TGTGCCAGCAGCTTATCTAGTTCCCTGGGCAATGAGCAGTTCTTC. Translated, it gives CASSLSSSLGNEQFF.

In this sample, this clone turned up a few times. Here the CDR3 reads CASSRQGPIYGYTF. The CDR3 bases are TGCGCCAGCAGTCGGCAGGGCCCTATCTATGGCTACACCTTC. The chain couples TRBV23-1 to TRBJ1-2; TRBD1 is a possible D gene (5 bases). TRBV23-1 counts as an open reading frame of uncertain function. The CDR3 consists of 14 residues. V lost 4 bases, J lost 4 bases, and 13 bases lay in between.

This clone has only one observation. The V and J genes are TRBV6-5 and TRBJ1-6, with D uncertain. CDR3 size: 16 residues. Germline V gene data show CDR1 as MNHEY and CDR2 as SVGAGI. The V and J ends lost 0 bases and 0 bases respectively, with 6 bases between them. CDR3 nucleotide sequence: TGTGCCAGCAGTTACTCCGCACTCTCCTATAATTCACCCCTCCACTTT. Amino acids: CASSYSALSYNSPLHF.

The CDR3 DNA reads as TGCGCCAGCAGCACCGACATGAACACTGAAGCTTTCTTT. Translation gives CASSTDMNTEAFF. The chain combines TRBV5-1 with TRBJ1-1; D is unresolved. The CDR3 is made up of 13 amino acids. Germline-derived CDR1 and CDR2 are SGHRS and YFSETQ. V was cut by 4 bases and J by 0 bases, with 7 bases left in between. The full variable domain, its missing parts supplied by reference TRBV5-1 and TRBJ1-1, is KAGVTQTPRYLIKTRGQQVTLSCSPISGHRSVSWYQQTPGQGLQFLFEYFSETQRNKGNFPGRFSGRQFSNSRSEMNVSTLELGDSALYLCASSTDMNTEAFFGQGTRLTVV.

The chain has TRBV5-1 and TRBJ1-4; TRBD1 agrees at 11 bases. V shed 3 bases and J 5 bases; nucleotides not matched to a gene: 6. This CDR3 contains 16 residues. Looked up from germline, CDR1 is SGHRS and CDR2 is YFSETQ. This chain's CDR3 is CASSSDGQGANEKLFF. The DNA of the CDR3 is TGCGCCAGCAGCTCGGATGGACAGGGGGCAAATGAAAAACTGTTTTTT.

The chain uses TRBV10-3 and TRBJ1-5; D remains ambiguous. This CDR3 is built from 13 residues. Trimming pared 0 bases from V and 7 bases from J, leaving 7 bases between. Germline assignment: CDR1 ENHRY and CDR2 SYGVKD. This CDR3 is CAISESEVQPQHF. CDR3 in DNA: TGTGCCATCAGTGAGTCGGAGGTCCAGCCCCAGCATTTT.

The chain recombines TRBV19 with TRBJ1-2; TRBD1 aligns across 7 bases. The germline gives CDR1 LNHDA, CDR2 SQIVND (reference sequence). This CDR3 is built from 13 residues. The V and J ends lost 1 base and 8 bases, in that order; junction bases with no gene match: 4. The CDR3 DNA follows: TGTGCCAGTAGTATAGGACAGGGTTGGGGCTACACCTTC. Its protein product is CASSIGQGWGYTF.

This clone was found once. The CDR3 here is CASAGSGGQNIQYF. The CDR3, as DNA: TGCGCCAGCGCGGGGTCGGGGGGCCAAAACATTCAGTACTTC. The V gene is TRBV5-1, the J gene TRBJ2-4; TRBD2 might be the D (7 bases). Trimming shortened V by 7 bases and J by 5 bases, and 16 bases separated the two germline ends. This CDR3 comprises 14 residues. The germline V gene has CDR1 SGHRS and CDR2 YFSETQ.

This clone was seen at least ten times. Here the CDR3 DNA reads TGCGCCAGCAGTGAGAGTACATTCACCGGGGAGCTGTTTTTT. This encodes CASSESTFTGELFF. The chain recombines TRBV10-1 with TRBJ2-2; D uncertain. Germline V gene sequence: CDR1 WNHNN, CDR2 SYGVQD (reference sequence). This CDR3 is built from 14 residues. V was clipped by 2 bases and J by 4 bases, with 8 bases between them.

V usage is TRBV3-1 (or the pseudogene TRBV3-2) and J usage is TRBJ2-6, with a possible D match to TRBD2 (6 bases). Looked up from germline, CDR1 is LGHDT and CDR2 is YNNKEL (reference sequence). The V end lost 1 base, the J end lost 4 bases, and 14 bases lay between the germline ends. This CDR3 is built from 17 residues. DNA for the CDR3: TGTGCCAGCAGCCAAGGGAGGAGGGAAGGAGGGGCCAACGTCCTGACTTTC. Amino acid sequence: CASSQGRREGGANVLTF.

The genes are TRBV7-9 and TRBJ1-2, with D maybe TRBD1 (5 bases). Germline V CDR1 and CDR2: SEHNR, FQNEAQ (reference sequence). The V end was cut by 3 bases, the J end by 5 bases, with 10 bases between. This CDR3 has 13 amino acids. CDR3 in amino acids: CASSLGSGYGYTF. The DNA of the CDR3 is TGTGCCAGCAGCTTGGGGTCAGGGTATGGCTACACCTTC.

This clone has just a few counts. The chain has TRBV18 and TRBJ1-1; D gene unclear. Germline V gives CDR1 KGHSH, CDR2 LQKENI. Deletions cut 3 bases from V and 2 bases from J, with 4 bases between. This CDR3 region has 12 residues. DNA for the CDR3: TGTGCCAGCTCACCCCAAAACACTGAAGCTTTCTTT. Residues: CASSPQNTEAFF.

The chain couples TRBV15 to TRBJ2-1; 7 bases agree with TRBD1. CDR3 length: 14 amino acids. Germline V lookup: CDR1 LNHNV, CDR2 YYDKDF (reference sequence). The trim removed 6 bases at V and 8 bases at J, leaving 10 bases unmatched. The CDR3 spells CATSPGETGHEQFF. CDR3 bases: TGTGCCACCAGTCCCGGAGAGACAGGGCATGAGCAGTTCTTC.

This chain's CDR3 is CASSQPGGDATNEKLFF. In nucleotides, the CDR3 is TGCGCCAGCAGTCAGCCCGGGGGTGATGCAACTAATGAAAAACTGTTTTTT. The chain carries TRBV23-1 and TRBJ1-4; a possible D gene is TRBD1 (5 bases). TRBV23-1 counts as an open reading frame of uncertain function. The CDR3 consists of 17 residues. Trimming stripped 3 bases from V and 0 bases from J, with 14 bases between.

The chain uses TRBV7-3 and TRBJ1-2, with D unresolved. This CDR3 comprises 13 residues. Trimming left V 4 bases short and J 3 bases short, with 9 bases between. Germline V lookup: CDR1 SGHTA, CDR2 FQGTGA. Here the CDR3 DNA reads TGTGCCAGCAGCTCCCCGGGAGACTATGGCTACACCTTC. Translated, it gives CASSSPGDYGYTF.

The CDR3 is CASSSRQGLNEKLFF. DNA for the CDR3: TGTGCCAGCAGCTCCAGACAGGGGTTGAATGAAAAACTGTTTTTT. The chain recombines TRBV7-9 with TRBJ1-4, with TRBD1 matching over 8 bases. After removal of 4 bases from V and 5 bases from J, the junction contained 6 bases not matched to a gene. This CDR3 comprises 15 residues. Germline loops: CDR1 SEHNR, CDR2 FQNEAQ (reference sequence).

The gene calls are TRBV23-1 and TRBJ2-2, with 11 bases fitting TRBD2. TRBV23-1 is known as an ORF, though its function is uncertain. This CDR3 contains 17 residues. J gave up 0 bases and V 9 bases, and 9 bases lay outside the gene matches. As DNA, the CDR3 is TGCGCCAGAGAAGGACTAGCGGGCCATCCGAACACCGGGGAGCTGTTTTTT. Protein sequence: CAREGLAGHPNTGELFF.

The chain is built from TRBV3-1 (or the pseudogene TRBV3-2) and TRBJ2-2; 12 positions agree with TRBD2. V trimming: 2 bases; J trimming: 5 bases; junction bases outside the gene matches: 9. The CDR3 contains 18 residues. CDR1 and CDR2 (germline): LGHDT, YNNKEL (reference sequence). CDR3 sequence reads: CASSQSTSGGPGTGELFF. The CDR3 DNA sequence: TGTGCCAGCAGCCAAAGTACTAGCGGGGGGCCCGGGACCGGGGAGCTGTTTTTT.

V is TRBV12-3 or TRBV12-4 and J is TRBJ1-5, with a weak D call TRBD1 (5 bases). This CDR3 contains 13 residues. V was pared by 6 bases and J by 6 bases, with 12 bases between. The CDR3 is CASRQGGAQPQHF. The CDR3 bases are TGTGCCAGCAGGCAGGGAGGGGCTCAGCCCCAGCATTTT.

The chain employs TRBV18 and TRBJ1-6; D perhaps matches TRBD1 (6 bases). V was trimmed by 4 bases and J by 5 bases, leaving 12 bases between them. From germline, CDR1 is KGHSH and CDR2 LQKENI. The length of the CDR3 is 15 residues. The CDR3 region is CASSRGTSNNSPLHF. For the CDR3, the DNA is TGTGCCAGCTCACGGGGGACAAGCAATAATTCACCCCTCCACTTT.

This chain joins TRBV5-1 and TRBJ2-7; possible D gene TRBD1, 5 bases. This CDR3 is 14 amino acids long. Trimming left V 1 base short and J 2 bases short, with 10 bases between. Germline-derived CDR1 and CDR2 are SGHRS and YFSETQ. DNA for the CDR3: TGCGCCAGCAGCTTGAGGGGAAGGGCCTACGAGCAGTACTTC. Its protein is CASSLRGRAYEQYF.

The chain links TRBV5-1 to TRBJ1-2; D possibly corresponds to TRBD1 (6 bases). Looked up from germline, CDR1 is SGHRS and CDR2 is YFSETQ. The CDR3 extends over 15 amino acids. V was shortened by 3 bases and J by 3 bases, with 15 bases between the two germline ends. The CDR3 here is CASSYPQGPHYGYTF. Written as DNA, the CDR3 is TGCGCCAGCAGCTACCCACAGGGACCCCACTATGGCTACACCTTC.

This chain joins TRBV27 and TRBJ1-1, with D maybe TRBD1 (6 bases). Trimming cost V 6 bases and J 5 bases, with 16 bases left between them. CDR1 is MNHEY, CDR2 SMNVEV, per germline (reference sequence). The CDR3 extends over 14 amino acids. CDR3 DNA sequence: TGTGCCAGCAGCCCCGACAGGATCCCAACTGAAGCTTTCTTT. Translating it yields CASSPDRIPTEAFF.

This clone was counted only a few times. This chain joins TRBV5-1 and TRBJ2-3; TRBD2 aligns across 11 bases. Germline V lookup: CDR1 SGHRS, CDR2 YFSETQ. Trimming cost V 1 base and J 0 bases; bases outside gene matches: 4. This CDR3 comprises 17 residues. The CDR3 DNA sequence: TGCGCCAGCAGCTTGACTAGCGGGGGCCTTAGCACAGATACGCAGTATTTT. Amino acid sequence: CASSLTSGGLSTDTQYF.

The chain is built from TRBV27 and TRBJ1-2, with TRBD1 as a possible D gene (5 bases). Germline V lookup: CDR1 MNHEY, CDR2 SMNVEV (reference sequence). The ends were cut back, 2 bases at V and 0 bases at J, with 13 bases in the middle. The CDR3 loop spans 16 amino acids. This CDR3 is CASSLATGSANYGYTF. The CDR3 DNA reads as TGTGCCAGCAGTTTAGCAACAGGTTCAGCTAACTATGGCTACACCTTC.

The table lists this clone with a few counts. This chain's CDR3 is CAISDRSGPKNTGELFF. The CDR3 DNA is TGTGCCATCAGTGATAGGAGCGGGCCGAAGAACACCGGGGAGCTGTTTTTT. The gene calls are TRBV10-3 and TRBJ2-2; D might be TRBD2 (6 bases). In germline, CDR1 is ENHRY, CDR2 SYGVKD. The CDR3 length is 17 residues. V was cut by 3 bases and J by 1 base, with 15 bases left in between.

In regard to this clone: The sample carries other DNA sequences with the same CDR3. This chain uses TRBV6-5 with TRBJ1-2; D is undetermined. The CDR3 loop spans 13 amino acids. The germline V and J ends were trimmed by 0 bases and 7 bases, with 9 bases remaining between them. Germline V gene data show CDR1 as MNHEY and CDR2 as SVGAGI. CDR3 protein: CASSYSPEGGYTF. The DNA for the CDR3 is TGTGCCAGCAGTTACTCTCCTGAGGGTGGCTACACCTTC.